The 15 T cell receptor beta chains below were found in one sample sequenced in a study of blood T cells in healthy people across ages. Then a second PCR, running roughly 7 to 11 cycles, was carried out with a sample-barcoded 5' primer and a J-beta primer mix. TCRdb passed the 5' RACE reads through MiXCR, listing each CDR3 protein once. The sample carries 1,100,000 or so distinct CDR3 sequences, more than 40% recorded once. Specimen: blood. The receptors were sampled from a woman aged 55 to 70 in good health.

This clonotype appeared a few times. The V and J genes are TRBV20-1 and TRBJ2-7; D call uncertain. The CDR3 loop spans 15 amino acids. Germline V gene sequence: CDR1 DFQATT, CDR2 SNEGSKA (reference sequence). With 1 base removed from V and 5 bases from J, the gap between germline ends came to 18 bases. Here the CDR3 reads CSARVIFGRLDEQYF. DNA for the CDR3: TGCAGTGCTAGAGTGATTTTTGGCAGGCTCGACGAGCAGTACTTC.

This clonotype has a handful of counts. The chain couples TRBV7-8 to TRBJ2-7; D may be TRBD1 or TRBD2 (5 bases each). The CDR3 spans 13 residues. The germline CDR1 and CDR2 sequences are SGHVS and FQNEAQ. The ends were cut back, 5 bases at V and 0 bases at J, with 8 bases in the middle. The CDR3: CASSIGTSYEQYF. The CDR3 DNA reads TGTGCCAGCAGCATCGGGACCTCCTACGAGCAGTACTTC.

This clonotype was recorded a few times. The chain links TRBV7-6 to TRBJ2-6, with TRBD1 identical over 7 bases. CDR1 and CDR2 from the germline V gene are SGHVS and FNYEAQ. Unmatched junction bases numbered 18, after V lost 5 bases and J lost 2 bases. The CDR3 contains 20 residues. CDR3 in DNA: TGTGCCAGCAGCACGACCCTAAAGGGACAGCTACACGCTGGGGCCAACGTCCTGACTTTC. It yields the protein CASSTTLKGQLHAGANVLTF.

The table lists this clonotype with a few counts. The chain carries TRBV4-2 and TRBJ2-7; TRBD2 might be the D (5 bases). There are 18 residues in the CDR3. V dropped 0 bases and J dropped 0 bases, with 18 bases sitting between them. Germline V lookup: CDR1 LGHNA, CDR2 YNFKEQ. The CDR3 sequence: CASSQDSPSLGSSYEQYF. CDR3 coding DNA: TGTGCCAGCAGCCAAGATAGCCCCTCACTAGGGAGCTCCTACGAGCAGTACTTC.

J is TRBJ2-7 and V is TRBV2; D is unclear. This CDR3 is built from 12 residues. V gave up 7 bases and J gave up 0 bases, with 7 bases separating them. Germline CDR1 reads SNHLY; CDR2 reads FYNNEI. CDR3 bases: TGTGCCAGCAATCCAAGCTCCTACGAGCAGTACTTC. It is translated as CASNPSSYEQYF.

This clonotype came up once. The rearrangement uses TRBV3-1 and TRBJ1-5, with D possibly TRBD1 on 5 matching bases. V was pared by 0 bases and J by 9 bases, with 12 bases between. CDR1 and CDR2 (germline): LGHDT, YNNKEL (reference sequence). This CDR3 has 14 amino acids. The CDR3 DNA sequence: TGTGCCAGCAGCCAAGACTCCCTTGGGGGGCCCCAGCATTTT. Amino acid sequence: CASSQDSLGGPQHF.

This clonotype appeared once. The chain links TRBV4-2 to TRBJ2-4; 10 positions agree with TRBD1. Unmatched junction bases numbered 12, after V lost 4 bases and J lost 0 bases. Germline CDR1 reads LGHNA; CDR2 reads YNFKEQ. The CDR3 is 19 amino acids. The CDR3 is CASSPGQGDLILAKNIQYF. CDR3 nucleotides: TGTGCCAGCAGCCCTGGACAGGGGGATTTGATACTAGCCAAAAACATTCAGTACTTC.

This clonotype came up a few times. The V and J genes are TRBV20-1 and TRBJ1-1, with D possibly matching TRBD1 (5 bases). CDR1 is DFQATT and CDR2 is SNEGSKA in the germline V gene (reference sequence). CDR3 size: 15 residues. The ends were cut back, 3 bases at V and 0 bases at J, with 14 bases in the middle. The CDR3 DNA sequence: TGCAGTGCTAGCCGGGACGGTACCGTGAACACTGAAGCTTTCTTT. It yields the protein CSASRDGTVNTEAFF.

In this sample, this clonotype turned up a few times. The V gene is TRBV12-3 or TRBV12-4, the J gene TRBJ2-5, with 12 bases that match TRBD1. This CDR3 region has 15 residues. V was clipped by 6 bases and J by 5 bases; unmatched bases: 7. This CDR3 is CASRTGTGGRETQYF. Here the CDR3 DNA reads TGTGCCAGCAGAACCGGGACAGGGGGCAGGGAGACCCAGTACTTC.

This clonotype came up a few times. The chain is built from TRBV27 and TRBJ2-3, with a weak D call TRBD2 (6 bases). This CDR3 has 15 residues. With 0 bases removed from V and 2 bases from J, the gap between germline ends came to 9 bases. Germline CDR1 MNHEY, CDR2 SMNVEV (reference sequence). Written as DNA, the CDR3 is TGTGCCAGCAGTTTATCACTAGCTGACACAGATACGCAGTATTTT. Amino acids: CASSLSLADTDTQYF.

The chain uses TRBV4-1 and TRBJ2-5; TRBD2 matches 9 bases. Germline V CDR1 and CDR2: MGHRA, YSYEKL. This CDR3 comprises 16 residues. V lost 4 bases to trimming and J lost 4 bases; unmatched junction nucleotides: 10. CDR3: CASSRLPGLAAETQYF. CDR3 nucleotides: TGCGCCAGCAGCCGGCTGCCGGGACTAGCAGCAGAGACCCAGTACTTC.

This clonotype was detected only a few times. The chain links TRBV5-1 to TRBJ2-3; TRBD1 matches at 8 bases. This CDR3 region has 15 residues. Losses at the gene ends were 3 bases for V and 2 bases for J; bases not matched to a gene: 5. The germline gives CDR1 SGHRS, CDR2 YFSETQ. Written as DNA, the CDR3 is TGCGCCAGCAGCTGGGGACAGGCCTTCACAGATACGCAGTATTTT. Translated: CASSWGQAFTDTQYF.

The V and J genes are TRBV12-3 or TRBV12-4 and TRBJ1-1, with 9 bases matching TRBD1. Trimming took 3 bases from V and 7 from J; bases not matched to a gene: 15. This CDR3 has 17 residues. CDR3: CASSFNRGRKSGGEAFF. CDR3 in DNA: TGTGCCAGCAGTTTTAACAGGGGGCGCAAGTCCGGGGGTGAAGCTTTCTTT.

This clonotype was counted a few times. The genes are TRBV6-1 and TRBJ2-3; 8 nucleotides agree with TRBD1. CDR1 and CDR2 (germline): MNHNS, SASEGT. The CDR3 is 15 amino acids. The J segment lost 4 bases and the V segment lost 4 bases, leaving 7 bases of the junction unmatched. CDR3 residues: CASSALQGAADTQYF. CDR3 nucleotide sequence: TGTGCCAGCAGTGCACTTCAGGGGGCCGCAGATACGCAGTATTTT.

Regarding this clonotype: One end of the junction varies from germline; a read error may be responsible. This chain joins TRBV6-5 and TRBJ2-2, with D unclear. Per the germline V gene, CDR1 is MNHEY and CDR2 is SVGAGI. The CDR3 extends over 13 amino acids. CDR3 in DNA: TGTGCCAGCAGTGACTCTGGGGACGGGGAGCTGTTTTTT. Translating it yields CASSDSGDGELFF.